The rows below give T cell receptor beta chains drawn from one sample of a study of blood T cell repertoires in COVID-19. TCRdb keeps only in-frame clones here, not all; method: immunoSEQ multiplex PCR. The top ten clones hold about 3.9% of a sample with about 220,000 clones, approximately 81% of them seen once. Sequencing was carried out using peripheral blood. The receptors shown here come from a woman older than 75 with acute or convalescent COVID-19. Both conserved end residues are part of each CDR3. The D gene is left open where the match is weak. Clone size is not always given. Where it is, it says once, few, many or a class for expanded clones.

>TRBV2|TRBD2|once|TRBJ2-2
TGTGCCAGCACCTTCGGCGGGGGGAACACCGGGGAGCTGTTTTTT
CASTFGGGNTGELFF
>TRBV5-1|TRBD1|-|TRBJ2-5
TGCGCCAGCAGCCACGGACAGGGGAGGGAGACCCAGTACTTC
CASSHGQGRETQYF
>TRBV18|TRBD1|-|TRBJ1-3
TGTGCCAGCTCACCCCTCGGACAGGGGGCGCCTGGATCTGGAAACACCATATATTTT
CASSPLGQGAPGSGNTIYF
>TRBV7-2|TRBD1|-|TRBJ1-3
TGTGCCAGCAGTTTGGGGGGGGACAGGGGCGGAAACACCATATATTTT
CASSLGGDRGGNTIYF
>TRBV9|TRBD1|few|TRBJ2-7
TGTGCCAGCAGCGCCCGACAGGGGGCAGGGTACGAGCAGTACTTC
CASSARQGAGYEQYF
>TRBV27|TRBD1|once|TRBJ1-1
TGTGCCAGCACCAGGGACAGGTACGGCACTGAAGCTTTCTTT
CASTRDRYGTEAFF
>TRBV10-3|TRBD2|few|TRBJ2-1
TGTGCCATCAGTGAGTCGCTGGCGGGGGGATATGAGCAGTTCTTC
CAISESLAGGYEQFF
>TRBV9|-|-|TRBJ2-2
TGTGCCAGCAGCGTAGCGGCAGGGAGGTCCGGGGAGCTGTTTTTT
CASSVAAGRSGELFF
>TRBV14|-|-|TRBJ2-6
TGTGCCAGCAGCCTGGCCCAGTTATCGTCTGGGGCCAACGTCCTGACTTTC
CASSLAQLSSGANVLTF
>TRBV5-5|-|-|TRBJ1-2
TGTGCCAGCAGCGCGGACAGTACTAACTATGGCTACACCTTC
CASSADSTNYGYTF
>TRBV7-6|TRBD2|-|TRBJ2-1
TGTGCCAGCAGCTCCTCCGGTCTAGCGGTTTACAATGAGCAGTTCTTC
CASSSSGLAVYNEQFF
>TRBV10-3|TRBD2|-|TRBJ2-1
TGTGCCATCAGTGCCGGGGGGGCCGGAATTTATGAGCAGTTCTTC
CAISAGGAGIYEQFF
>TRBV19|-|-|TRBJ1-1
TGTGCCAGTAGTATGCAGGGGCGCCAGTCACCGGGAAACACTGAAGCTTTCTTT
CASSMQGRQSPGNTEAFF
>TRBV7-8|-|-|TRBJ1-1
TGTGCCAGCCAGCGGGGCCGAAACACTGAAGCTTTCTTT
CASQRGRNTEAFF
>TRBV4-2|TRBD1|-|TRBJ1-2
TGTGCCAGCAGCCAAGACGGAACAGGGGGCTCCTATGGCTACACCTTC
CASSQDGTGGSYGYTF
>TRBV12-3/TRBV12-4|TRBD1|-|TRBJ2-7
TGTGCCAGCAGTCACAGGGGGAGCTACGAGCAGTACTTC
CASSHRGSYEQYF
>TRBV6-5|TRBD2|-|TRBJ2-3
TGTGCCAGCAGACGGGGGGGCCAAGATACGCAGTATTTT
CASRRGGQDTQYF
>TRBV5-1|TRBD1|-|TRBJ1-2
TGCGCCAGCAGCTTGGACCAGGGGGATAACTATGGCTACACCTTC
CASSLDQGDNYGYTF
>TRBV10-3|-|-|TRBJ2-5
TGTGCCATATTGGCTCGACAGCAAGAGACCCAGTACTTC
CAILARQQETQYF
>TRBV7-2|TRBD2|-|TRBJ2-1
TGTGCCAGCAGCCCGACTAGCGGGGTGGGCAATGAGCAGTTCTTC
CASSPTSGVGNEQFF
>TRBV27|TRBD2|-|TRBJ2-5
TGTGCCAGCAGTTTGACGGGGGGGGAGACCCAGTACTTC
CASSLTGGETQYF
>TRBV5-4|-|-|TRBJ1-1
TGTGCCAGCAGCTCTAGAGACACTGAAGCTTTCTTT
CASSSRDTEAFF
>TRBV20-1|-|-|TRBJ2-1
TGCAGTGCTAGCCCTAGAAATGAGCAGTTCTTC
CSASPRNEQFF
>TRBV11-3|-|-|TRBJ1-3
TGTGCCAGCAGCTTGACAAGGAACACCATATATTTT
CASSLTRNTIYF
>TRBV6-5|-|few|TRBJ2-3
TGTGCCAGCAGCATTTCTACCCCCTCGACAGATACGCAGTATTTT
CASSISTPSTDTQYF
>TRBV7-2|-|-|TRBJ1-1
TGTGCCAGCAGCTTAGGCCCGCGGGGGACTGAAGCTTTCTTT
CASSLGPRGTEAFF
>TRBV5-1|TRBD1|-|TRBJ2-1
TGCGCCAGCAGCTCCACCGGGACAGGCCCCAATGAGCAGTTCTTC
CASSSTGTGPNEQFF
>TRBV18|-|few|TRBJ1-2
TGTGCCAGCTCACCGGCGGGGAAACACTCCTATGGCTACACCTTC
CASSPAGKHSYGYTF
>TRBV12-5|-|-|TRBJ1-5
TGTGCTAGTGGTTTGGTATATTTGGGTTCGGGGTCCAATCAGCCCCAGCATTTT
CASGLVYLGSGSNQPQHF
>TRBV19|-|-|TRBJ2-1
TGTGCCAGTAGTATAGAGTTCCAGTGGGGCCATGAGCAGTTCTTC
CASSIEFQWGHEQFF
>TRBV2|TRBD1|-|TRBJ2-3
TGTGCCAGCAGTGACCCTACGACAGGGGCCGTGGGGAGGTATACGCAGTATTTT
CASSDPTTGAVGRYTQYF
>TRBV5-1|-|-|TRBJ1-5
TGCGCCAGCAGCTTGGATGGGTACAGTCAGCCCCAGCATTTT
CASSLDGYSQPQHF
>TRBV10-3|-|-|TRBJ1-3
TGTGCCATCAGTGAGCTGGGCAGGGGCTCTGGAAACACCATATATTTT
CAISELGRGSGNTIYF
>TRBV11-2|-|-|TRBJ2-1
TGTGCCAGCAGCTTAGAGCTAGGGGGCTACAATGAGCAGTTCTTC
CASSLELGGYNEQFF
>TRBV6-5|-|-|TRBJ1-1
TGTGCCAGCACCGCCAAGCGTCAGGGGACTGAAGCTTTCTTT
CASTAKRQGTEAFF
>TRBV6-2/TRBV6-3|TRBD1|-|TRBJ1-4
TGTGCCAGCAGTTACGGGGTATATGTGGGGACAGACTCAACTAATGAAAAACTGTTTTTT
CASSYGVYVGTDSTNEKLFF
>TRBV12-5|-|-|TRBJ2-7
TGTGCTAGTGGTTTCGGACAGGGAGGGGAGCAGTACTTC
CASGFGQGGEQYF
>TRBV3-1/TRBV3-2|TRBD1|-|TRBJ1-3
TGTGCCAGCAGCCGCGGACAGGGCCCCTCTGGAAACACCATATATTTT
CASSRGQGPSGNTIYF
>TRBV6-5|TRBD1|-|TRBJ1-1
TGTGCCAGCAGAACCGGGACAGCCACTGAAGCTTTCTTT
CASRTGTATEAFF
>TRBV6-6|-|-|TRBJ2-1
TGTGCCAGCAGTTACTCGAAGGCCGGGGGGCAGAATGAGCAGTTCTTC
CASSYSKAGGQNEQFF
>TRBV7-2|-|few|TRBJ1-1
TGTGCCAGCAGCTTAAGGGGTCCGAACACTGAAGCTTTCTTT
CASSLRGPNTEAFF